The TCR beta chain described here comes from a study of early T cells in non-severe SARS-CoV-2 infection. Broader study findings: Database matching using VDJdb favored anti-spike CD8 responses, with private and CD4 specificities left missing.

Comment on this clonotype: Its antigen remains unknown.

This CDR3 spans 11 amino acids. Attached unique molecular identifiers marked individual cDNA molecules. Using its own MiXCR run on the 5' RACE reads, TCRdb lists one record per CDR3 protein. Of 65,000 to 85,000 distinct CDR3 sequences listed, roughly 13% were seen once; the top ten hold over 4%. The rearrangement links TRBV21-1 to TRBJ1-1. TRBV21-1 constitutes a pseudogene. The clonotype was recovered from an adult who was a healthcare worker with PCR-confirmed SARS-CoV-2 infection or an uninfected control (not recorded which). Input material: whole blood. The CDR3 sequence: CASSNESGAFF. The CDR3 DNA follows: TGTGCCAGCAGCAATGAGTCGGGAGCTTTCTTT.